This T cell receptor (beta chain) originates from a study of CD8+CD57+ T cells in acquired aplastic anemia. As for the study in general: Mean yield of DNA from sorted CD4+ and CD8+ cells was 3 to 3.5 ug. Overall study findings and caveats: Patients and controls were found to share around 30 CD8+ CDR3 sequences.

Trimming removed 5 bases at V and 3 bases at J, with 8 bases between. This CDR3 is built from 13 residues. Germline V gene data show CDR1 as KGHDR and CDR2 as SFDVKD. Profiling that covered TCR beta VDJ and CDR3 relied on genomic DNA as its template. TCRdb re-called the reads with MiXCR, one entry per CDR3 protein. The data contain 250,000 to 350,000 distinct CDR3 sequences, 50% to 70% of them singletons. Regarding this clonotype: The antigen remains undetermined.

The sequence was obtained from a human donor with severe aplastic anemia or a healthy control (not recorded which). The rearrangement links TRBV24-1 to TRBJ2-3; D gene uncertain. The sample consisted of sorted CD4+, CD8+, or CD8+CD57+ T cells (not recorded which) from PBMCs. The CDR3 nucleotides are TGTGCCACCAGTGCGGTGGATACAGATACGCAGTATTTT. It encodes CATSAVDTDTQYF.